Presented here are 22 T cell receptor beta chains from one specimen sequenced in a study of blood T cell repertoires in COVID-19. Sequencing used immunoSEQ multiplex PCR; TCRdb keeps in-frame clones, though not all of them. The sample yields roughly 60,000 clones, roughly 79% seen once. Source material: peripheral blood. The receptors stem from a human donor in a cohort sampled during active COVID-19.

The CDR3 spells CASSQGQPPKNTEAFF. In DNA form, the CDR3 reads TGCGCCAGCAGTCAAGGGCAGCCACCAAAGAACACTGAAGCTTTCTTT. V and J are TRBV23-1 and TRBJ1-1; D uncertain. TRBV23-1 is an open reading frame, and its role is uncertain. The CDR3 loop spans 16 amino acids. Trimming pared 2 bases from V and 1 base from J, leaving 14 bases between.

The rearrangement joins TRBV7-8 to TRBJ1-2; TRBD1 matches at 10 bases. Losses at the gene ends were 1 base for V and 2 bases for J; bases not matched to a gene: 4. The CDR3 runs to 16 residues. Germline loops: CDR1 SGHVS, CDR2 FQNEAQ. The CDR3 nucleotides read TGTGCCAGCAGCTTAGGACAGGGGGCCTTAAACTATGGCTACACCTTC. Encoded protein: CASSLGQGALNYGYTF.

V gene TRBV4-1 combines with J gene TRBJ2-7, with TRBD1 as a possible D gene (5 bases). The CDR3 covers 15 residues. CDR1 and CDR2 from the germline V gene are MGHRA and YSYEKL. The V end was cut by 4 bases, the J end by 3 bases, with 16 bases between. CDR3 sequence: CASSLIEDKLYEQYF. In DNA form, the CDR3 reads TGCGCCAGCAGCCTAATCGAGGACAAGCTCTACGAGCAGTACTTC.

The CDR3 region is CASRIGNYGYTF. The CDR3 nucleotides read TGTGCCAGCAGGATCGGTAACTATGGCTACACCTTC. The rearrangement joins TRBV3-1 (or the pseudogene TRBV3-2) to TRBJ1-2; D gene uncertain. From germline, CDR1 is LGHDT and CDR2 YNNKEL (reference sequence). The CDR3 contains 12 residues. Trimming left V 6 bases short and J 1 base short, with 6 bases between.

The CDR3 sequence: CASSARPSGTYAQYF. The DNA for the CDR3 is TGCGCCAGCAGCGCTCGCCCTAGCGGCACGTATGCGCAGTATTTT. The chain links TRBV5-1 to TRBJ2-3; TRBD2 aligns across 7 bases. CDR1 SGHRS and CDR2 YFSETQ come from the germline V gene. The CDR3 spans 15 residues. Trimming cost V 4 bases and J 10 bases; bases outside gene matches: 15.

This clone was seen a few times. This chain connects TRBV6-1 to TRBJ2-3, with 8 bases identical to TRBD2. Losses at the gene ends were 6 bases for V and 1 base for J; bases not matched to a gene: 3. This CDR3 comprises 14 residues. The germline V gene encodes CDR1 MNHNS and CDR2 SASEGT. For the CDR3, the DNA is TGTGCCAGCAGCTCGGGAGGGGGCACAGATACGCAGTATTTT. Translation: CASSSGGGTDTQYF.

The chain recombines TRBV6-5 with TRBJ2-1; 7 bases are shared with TRBD1. V shed 5 bases and J 8 bases; nucleotides not matched to a gene: 6. This CDR3 comprises 13 residues. Germline CDR1 is MNHEY and CDR2 is SVGAGI. CDR3 sequence: CASSLTGKHEQFF. The DNA of the CDR3 is TGTGCCAGCAGTCTGACAGGGAAGCATGAGCAGTTCTTC.

This clone was detected once. V and J are TRBV5-6 and TRBJ2-2, with 7 bases identical to TRBD1. The CDR3 is made up of 15 amino acids. Per the germline V gene, CDR1 is SGHDT and CDR2 is YYEEEE. Trimming at V came to 2 bases and at J to 5 bases, leaving 6 bases not matched to a gene. The CDR3 sequence is CASSFRQGRTGELFF. The CDR3 DNA follows: TGTGCCAGCAGCTTCCGACAGGGTCGGACCGGGGAGCTGTTTTTT.

V is TRBV5-1 and J is TRBJ1-4; 7 bases are shared with TRBD1. The CDR3 extends over 16 amino acids. Germline CDR1 SGHRS, CDR2 YFSETQ. V was clipped by 0 bases and J by 7 bases; unmatched bases: 9. CDR3 DNA sequence: TGCGCCAGCAGCTTGGCCGGGGCAGGGGGGCCTGAAAAACTGTTTTTT. Translated: CASSLAGAGGPEKLFF. The complete variable domain, with remaining parts taken from reference TRBV5-1 and TRBJ1-4, reads KAGVTQTPRYLIKTRGQQVTLSCSPISGHRSVSWYQQTPGQGLQFLFEYFSETQRNKGNFPGRFSGRQFSNSRSEMNVSTLELGDSALYLCASSLAGAGGPEKLFFGSGTQLSVL.

The chain is built from TRBV27 and TRBJ1-3, with D unclear. Germline CDR1 reads MNHEY; CDR2 reads SMNVEV (reference sequence). CDR3 length equals 13 residues. Trimming removed 3 bases from V and 4 bases from J, with 7 bases in between. The CDR3 spells CASSLEAGNTIYF. The CDR3 region has the DNA TGTGCCAGCAGTTTGGAGGCCGGAAACACCATATATTTT.

The V and J genes are TRBV12-3 or TRBV12-4 and TRBJ1-6, with D perhaps matching TRBD1 (5 bases). Trimming took 5 bases from V and 5 from J, leaving 7 bases between them. The CDR3 covers 13 residues. For the CDR3, the DNA is TGTGCCAGCAGTGGGGCCAATAATTCACCCCTCCACTTT. It specifies CASSGANNSPLHF.

V is TRBV7-3 and J is TRBJ2-2, with a possible D match to TRBD2 (6 bases). The CDR3 runs 16 residues. Per germline, CDR1 SGHTA and CDR2 FQGTGA. The ends were cut back, 4 bases at V and 5 bases at J, with 17 bases in the middle. The CDR3 region is CASSSPGLPVTGELFF. In DNA form, the CDR3 reads TGTGCCAGCAGCTCCCCGGGACTCCCTGTTACCGGGGAGCTGTTTTTT.

The genes are TRBV12-3 or TRBV12-4 and TRBJ1-3; D remains ambiguous. V was cut by 1 base and J by 3 bases, with 4 bases left in between. The CDR3 covers 13 residues. The CDR3: CASSLELGNTIYF. The CDR3 DNA sequence: TGTGCCAGCAGTTTAGAGCTTGGAAACACCATATATTTT.

V gene TRBV6-1 combines with J gene TRBJ1-5; 9 nucleotides line up with TRBD1. J was trimmed by 3 bases and V by 3 bases; bases with no gene match: 6. Germline V gene lookup returns CDR1 MNHNS and CDR2 SASEGT. This CDR3 is built from 16 residues. The CDR3 DNA is TGTGCCAGCAGTGATAGGACAGGGGCGTTCAATCAGCCCCAGCATTTT. Amino acids: CASSDRTGAFNQPQHF.

This chain joins TRBV30 and TRBJ2-2; the match to TRBD1 covers 7 bases. Germline trimming cut 0 bases from V and 4 bases from J; bases unmatched to any gene: 2. This CDR3 is 14 amino acids long. Germline V CDR1 and CDR2: GTSNPN, SVGIG (reference sequence). CDR3 DNA: TGTGCCTGGAGTGTACAGGGGTCCACCGGGGAGCTGTTTTTT. Protein: CAWSVQGSTGELFF.

The chain has TRBV5-1 and TRBJ2-3; 7 bases map to TRBD1. The CDR3 has 14 amino acids. Trimming took 4 bases from V and 0 from J; bases not matched to a gene: 2. Germline CDR1 SGHRS, CDR2 YFSETQ. The CDR3 DNA is TGCGCCAGCAGCCCGGGACAGAGCACAGATACGCAGTATTTT. Translated, it gives CASSPGQSTDTQYF.

The J gene is TRBJ2-1, the V gene TRBV19; TRBD2 agrees at 11 bases. After removal of 7 bases from V and 10 bases from J, the junction contained 12 bases not matched to a gene. Germline-derived CDR1 and CDR2 are LNHDA and SQIVND (reference sequence). The CDR3 loop spans 15 amino acids. CDR3 DNA sequence: TGTGCCAGTATCCCCATAGCGGGGGGGCTGCAAGAGCAGTTCTTC. Its protein product is CASIPIAGGLQEQFF.

The gene calls are TRBV19 and TRBJ1-1; TRBD1 matches 8 bases. From germline, CDR1 is LNHDA and CDR2 SQIVND (reference sequence). V trimming: 5 bases; J trimming: 6 bases; junction bases outside the gene matches: 14. The CDR3 is 16 residues long. Here the CDR3 DNA reads TGTGCCAGTAGTCCCGGACAGGGCGTCCGTACTGCTGAAGCTTTCTTT. Protein sequence: CASSPGQGVRTAEAFF.

The chain recombines TRBV9 with TRBJ2-1; TRBD2 aligns across 9 bases. The CDR3 is 16 residues long. V shed 3 bases, J shed 0 bases, and the junction held 4 bases outside the gene matches. Germline V gives CDR1 SGDLS, CDR2 YYNGEE. The CDR3 region is CASSAGLASSYNEQFF. The CDR3 region has the DNA TGTGCCAGCAGCGCCGGACTAGCGAGCTCCTACAATGAGCAGTTCTTC.

The chain is built from TRBV30 and TRBJ2-2, with TRBD2 matching over 10 bases. J lost 6 bases, V lost 4 bases, and 5 bases had no gene match. This CDR3 has 14 amino acids. CDR1 and CDR2 (germline): GTSNPN, SVGIG (reference sequence). The CDR3 DNA reads as TGTGCCTGGACCAGCGGGGGGGCCCCCGGGGAGCTGTTTTTT. Its translation: CAWTSGGAPGELFF.

The chain is built from TRBV7-2 and TRBJ1-2, with TRBD1 as a possible D gene (6 bases). V lost 5 bases to trimming and J lost 6 bases, with 16 bases between them. CDR3 length: 14 amino acids. CDR1 and CDR2 from the germline V gene are SGHTA and FQGNSA. Here the CDR3 reads CASSLQGGWDGYTF. In DNA form, the CDR3 reads TGTGCCAGCAGCCTACAGGGTGGATGGGATGGCTACACCTTC.

The CDR3 DNA is TGTGCCAGCAGCGTAGACGAGGGCCGCGTCGTTGGCGGCTACACCTTC. Its translation is CASSVDEGRVVGGYTF. The chain has TRBV9 and TRBJ1-2; D is unresolved. Germline V CDR1 and CDR2: SGDLS, YYNGEE. With 0 bases removed from V and 8 bases from J, the gap between germline ends came to 20 bases. The CDR3 spans 16 residues.